The clone carrying this TCR beta chain has a handful of counts. Per the authors' pipeline: Counts of TCRs in each sample centred on a median of about 99,000 and extended from about 20,000 to 690,000. TCRdb analysed the RACE reads with MiXCR anew, one entry per CDR3 protein. The V and J calls here are based on TCRdb, not the publication. The repertoire holds over 100,000 distinct CDR3 sequences, with roughly 9% as singletons. Trimming shortened V by 1 base and J by 3 bases, and 19 bases separated the two germline ends. CDR1 is LGHDT, CDR2 YNNKEL, per germline (reference sequence). This CDR3 region has 18 residues. This specimen comes from a study of human T cells and chemical hapten exposure. Time point meaning: healthy volunteer bleed at 2 weeks. Total RNA extraction was carried out from unfractionated whole blood.

This TCR was sampled from a male donor in good health. Some clones in this sample may be carry-over from other donors' samples. Sequencing was carried out using whole blood. The chain is built from TRBV3-1 and TRBJ2-4; tentatively, D is TRBD2 (5 bases). The CDR3 loop is CASSQVPVGEAGKNIQYF. The CDR3, as DNA: TGTGCCAGCAGCCAAGTCCCCGTCGGGGAAGCAGGCAAAAACATTCAGTACTTC.